This T cell receptor (beta chain) emerged from a study of a mutant IDH1 vaccine in newly diagnosed glioma. At the level of the study: Earlier care involved radiotherapy, temozolomide, or both, and the majority received both.

As for this clone: Its specificity is not known.

Repertoires were generated with immunoSEQ multiplex PCR, while TCRdb's copy carries only in-frame clones and drops some. Among about 67,000 clones listed, around 80% were seen once. The study's findings and limits: Variations in leading peripheral T cell clonotypes appeared to have no connection with pseudoprogression.

From germline, CDR1 is SGHTA and CDR2 FQGNSA. Trimming cost V 8 bases and J 0 bases, with 14 bases left between them. The CDR3 contains 14 residues. The sample's time point: baseline, week 1 (first vaccination visit). The treatment here: pre-vaccination baseline after standard-of-care therapy. Every donor had a new WHO grade 3 or 4 astrocytoma that was IDH1-mutant, with loss of nuclear ATRX. The TCR originated in a woman younger than 30 with glioma. Some clones in this sample may be carry-over from other donors' samples. The chain is built from TRBV7-2 and TRBJ2-7; the D call may be TRBD1 or TRBD2 (5 bases each). This sample comprised peripheral blood mononuclear cells (PBMCs), obtained from a glioma patient treated with radiotherapy, temozolomide or both. CDR3 loop: CASGSRDGSYEQYF. As DNA, the CDR3 is TGTGCCAGCGGATCCCGGGACGGCTCCTACGAGCAGTACTTC. Full variable domain (missing parts from reference TRBV7-2 and TRBJ2-7): GAGVSQSPSNKVTEKGKDVELRCDPISGHTALYWYRQSLGQGLEFLIYFQGNSAPDKSGLPSDRFSAERTGGSVSTLTIQRTQQEDSAVYLCASGSRDGSYEQYFGPGTRLTVT.